The following is a T cell receptor beta chain sequence with its context. CDR3 length: 15 residues. Germline CDR1 is GTSNPN and CDR2 is SVGIG (reference sequence). V was shortened by 7 bases and J by 2 bases, with 18 bases between the two germline ends. Per the original data handling: Reference gene primer amplification gave nucleated cell count estimates. The method was immunoSEQ multiplex PCR; TCRdb's version includes in-frame clones alone and lacks a portion of them. V and J calls and clone size come straight from that table; D and trimming were deduced from the DNA. This table holds a few hundred thousand clones, around 87% found once. This record belongs to a study of blood T cell repertoires in COVID-19. Study-level information: In each case, the material was cDNA or gDNA derived from T cells, B-cell-depleted T cells, or PBMCs.

The sequence was obtained from a human donor in a cohort sampled during active COVID-19. The V call is TRBV30, the J call TRBJ1-3; no reliable D call. Sequenced input: peripheral blood. Here the CDR3 reads CALTTPGRTGNTIYF. The DNA for the CDR3 is TGTGCCTTGACGACTCCCGGTAGGACTGGAAACACCATATATTTT. Full variable domain (remainder filled in from reference TRBV30 and TRBJ1-3): SQTIHQWPATLVQPVGSPLSLECTVEGTSNPNLYWYRQAAGRGLQLLFYSVGIGQISSEVPQNLSASRPQDRQFILSSKKLLLSDSGFYLCALTTPGRTGNTIYFGEGSWLTVV.